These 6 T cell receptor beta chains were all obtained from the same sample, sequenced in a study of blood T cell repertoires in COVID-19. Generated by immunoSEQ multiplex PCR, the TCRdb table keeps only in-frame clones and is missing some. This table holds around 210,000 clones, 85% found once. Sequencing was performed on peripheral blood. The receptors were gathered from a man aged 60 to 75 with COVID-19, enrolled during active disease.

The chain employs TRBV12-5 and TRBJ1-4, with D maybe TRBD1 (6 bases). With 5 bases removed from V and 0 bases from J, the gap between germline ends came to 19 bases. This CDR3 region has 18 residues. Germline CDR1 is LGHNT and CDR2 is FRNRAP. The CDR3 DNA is TGTGCTAGTGGTCCTGCGACAGGTTCGATTGCAACTAATGAAAAACTGTTTTTT. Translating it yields CASGPATGSIATNEKLFF.

The CDR3: CASSLGLQGSGYTF. In nucleotides, the CDR3 is TGTGCCAGCAGCTTAGGCCTTCAGGGTTCTGGCTACACCTTC. The J gene is TRBJ1-2, the V gene TRBV11-2, with a weak D call TRBD1 (5 bases). The germline V and J ends were trimmed by 1 base and 7 bases, with 13 bases remaining between them. This CDR3 is built from 14 residues. In germline, CDR1 is SGHAT, CDR2 FQNNGV.

CDR3 DNA sequence: TGTGCCAGCAGCCCGTTTGAAGTCGGTGGCTACACCTTC. It yields the protein CASSPFEVGGYTF. The V and J genes are TRBV7-9 and TRBJ1-2, with D hard to call. The CDR3 is 13 amino acids. Germline V CDR1 and CDR2: SEHNR, FQNEAQ (reference sequence). V was pared by 5 bases and J by 7 bases, with 14 bases between.

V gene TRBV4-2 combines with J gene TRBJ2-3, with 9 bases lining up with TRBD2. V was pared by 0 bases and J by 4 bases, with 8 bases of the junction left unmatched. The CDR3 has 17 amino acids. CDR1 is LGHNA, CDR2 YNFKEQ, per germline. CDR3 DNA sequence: TGTGCCAGCAGCCAAGATCAAGTCGGGACTAGCCCAGATACGCAGTATTTT. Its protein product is CASSQDQVGTSPDTQYF.

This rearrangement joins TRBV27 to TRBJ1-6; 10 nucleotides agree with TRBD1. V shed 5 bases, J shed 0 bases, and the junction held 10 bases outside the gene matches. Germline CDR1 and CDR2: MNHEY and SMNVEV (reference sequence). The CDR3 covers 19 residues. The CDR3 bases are TGTGCCAGCAGTCTACGACAGGACAGGGGGAGCTCCTATAATTCACCCCTCCACTTT. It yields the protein CASSLRQDRGSSYNSPLHF.

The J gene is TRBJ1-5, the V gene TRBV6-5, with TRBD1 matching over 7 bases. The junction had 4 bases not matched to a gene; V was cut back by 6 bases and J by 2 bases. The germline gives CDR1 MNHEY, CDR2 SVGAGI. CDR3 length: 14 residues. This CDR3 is CASRRDRGNQPQHF. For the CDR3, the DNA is TGTGCCAGCAGGCGGGACAGAGGCAATCAGCCCCAGCATTTT.